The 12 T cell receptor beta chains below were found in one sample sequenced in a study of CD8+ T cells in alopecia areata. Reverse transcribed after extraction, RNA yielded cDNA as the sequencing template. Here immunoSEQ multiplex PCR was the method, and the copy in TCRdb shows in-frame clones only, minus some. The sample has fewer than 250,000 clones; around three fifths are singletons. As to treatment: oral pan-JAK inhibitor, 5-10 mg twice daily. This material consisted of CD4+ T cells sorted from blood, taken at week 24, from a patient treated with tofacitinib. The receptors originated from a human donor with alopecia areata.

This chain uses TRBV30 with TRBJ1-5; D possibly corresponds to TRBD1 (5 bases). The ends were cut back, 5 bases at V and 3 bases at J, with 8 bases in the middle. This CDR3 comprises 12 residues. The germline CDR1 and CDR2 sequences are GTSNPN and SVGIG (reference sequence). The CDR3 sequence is CAWGTDNQPQHF. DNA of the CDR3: TGTGCCTGGGGGACCGACAATCAGCCCCAGCATTTT.

The CDR3 region is CASSETRGLQPQHF. DNA of the CDR3: TGTGCCAGCAGTGAAACTCGCGGGTTACAGCCCCAGCATTTT. The chain is built from TRBV2 and TRBJ1-5, with unresolved D. This CDR3 has 14 residues. V was shortened by 2 bases and J by 7 bases, with 12 bases between the two germline ends. The germline CDR1 and CDR2 sequences are SNHLY and FYNNEI.

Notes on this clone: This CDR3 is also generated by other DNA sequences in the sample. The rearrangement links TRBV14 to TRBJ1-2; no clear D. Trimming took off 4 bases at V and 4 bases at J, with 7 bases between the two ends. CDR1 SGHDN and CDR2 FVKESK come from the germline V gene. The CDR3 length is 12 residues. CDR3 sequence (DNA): TGTGCCAGCAGCCCCGGTCTCTATGGCTACACCTTC. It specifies CASSPGLYGYTF.

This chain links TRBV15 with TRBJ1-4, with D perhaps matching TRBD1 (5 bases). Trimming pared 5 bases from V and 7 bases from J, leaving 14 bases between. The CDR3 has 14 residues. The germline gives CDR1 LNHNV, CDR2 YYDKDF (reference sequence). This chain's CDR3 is CATSDVAGSEKLFF. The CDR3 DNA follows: TGTGCCACCAGCGACGTTGCAGGGAGTGAAAAACTGTTTTTT.

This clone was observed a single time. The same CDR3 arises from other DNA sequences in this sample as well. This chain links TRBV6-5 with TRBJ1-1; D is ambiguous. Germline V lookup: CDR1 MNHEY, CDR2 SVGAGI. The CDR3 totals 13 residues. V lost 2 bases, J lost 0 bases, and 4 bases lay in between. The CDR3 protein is CASSYSVNTEAFF. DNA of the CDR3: TGTGCCAGCAGTTACAGTGTGAACACTGAAGCTTTCTTT.

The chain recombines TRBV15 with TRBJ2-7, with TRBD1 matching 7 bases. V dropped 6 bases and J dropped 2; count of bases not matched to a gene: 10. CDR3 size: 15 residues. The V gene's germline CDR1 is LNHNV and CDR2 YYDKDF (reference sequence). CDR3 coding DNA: TGTGCCACCAGTATTGACAGGGCTGTTACCTACGAGCAGTACTTC. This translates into CATSIDRAVTYEQYF.

CDR3 nucleotide sequence: TGTGCCTGGAGAGCTATAGGCACAGATACGCAGTATTTT. Protein: CAWRAIGTDTQYF. V usage is TRBV30 and J usage is TRBJ2-3; D remains ambiguous. This CDR3 has 13 amino acids. CDR1 is GTSNPN, CDR2 SVGIG, per germline (reference sequence). The V end lost 3 bases, the J end lost 1 base, and 8 bases lay between the germline ends.

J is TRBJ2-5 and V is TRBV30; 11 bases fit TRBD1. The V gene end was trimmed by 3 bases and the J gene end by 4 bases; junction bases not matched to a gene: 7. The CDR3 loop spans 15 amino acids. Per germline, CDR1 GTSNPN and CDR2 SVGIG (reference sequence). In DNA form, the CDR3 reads TGTGCCTGGAGCCCCCTTGGGACAGGGGGAGAGACCCAGTACTTC. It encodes CAWSPLGTGGETQYF.

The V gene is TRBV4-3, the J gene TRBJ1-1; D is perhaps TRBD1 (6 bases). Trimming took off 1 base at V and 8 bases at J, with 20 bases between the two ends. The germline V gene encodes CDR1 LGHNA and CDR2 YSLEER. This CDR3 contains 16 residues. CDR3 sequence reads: CASSQGPGGMGGEAFF. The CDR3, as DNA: TGCGCCAGCAGCCAAGGACCCGGGGGCATGGGAGGCGAAGCTTTCTTT.

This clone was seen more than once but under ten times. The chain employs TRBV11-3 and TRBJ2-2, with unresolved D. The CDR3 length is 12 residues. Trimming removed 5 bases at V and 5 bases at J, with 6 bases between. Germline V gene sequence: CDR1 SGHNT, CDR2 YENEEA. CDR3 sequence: CASSPRTGELFF. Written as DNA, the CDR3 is TGTGCCAGCAGCCCTCGAACCGGGGAGCTGTTTTTT.

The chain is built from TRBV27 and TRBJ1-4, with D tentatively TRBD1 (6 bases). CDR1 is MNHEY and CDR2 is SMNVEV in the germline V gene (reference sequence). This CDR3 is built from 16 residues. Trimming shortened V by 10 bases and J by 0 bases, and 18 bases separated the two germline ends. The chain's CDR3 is CATRPQGSTTNEKLFF. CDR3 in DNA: TGTGCCACCCGACCGCAGGGGTCTACAACTAATGAAAAACTGTTTTTT. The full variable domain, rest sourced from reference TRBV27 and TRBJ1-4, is EAQVTQNPRYLITVTGKKLTVTCSQNMNHEYMSWYRQDPGLGLRQIYYSMNVEVTDKGDVPEGYKVSRKEKRNFPLILESPSPNQTSLYFCATRPQGSTTNEKLFFGSGTQLSVL.

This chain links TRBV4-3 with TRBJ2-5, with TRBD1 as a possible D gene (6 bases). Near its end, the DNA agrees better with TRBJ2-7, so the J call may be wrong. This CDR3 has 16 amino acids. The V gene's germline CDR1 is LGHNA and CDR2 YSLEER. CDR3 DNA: TGCGCCAGCAGCCAAGATCGGGACAACCTCGGGTACGAGCAGTACTTC. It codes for CASSQDRDNLGYEQYF.